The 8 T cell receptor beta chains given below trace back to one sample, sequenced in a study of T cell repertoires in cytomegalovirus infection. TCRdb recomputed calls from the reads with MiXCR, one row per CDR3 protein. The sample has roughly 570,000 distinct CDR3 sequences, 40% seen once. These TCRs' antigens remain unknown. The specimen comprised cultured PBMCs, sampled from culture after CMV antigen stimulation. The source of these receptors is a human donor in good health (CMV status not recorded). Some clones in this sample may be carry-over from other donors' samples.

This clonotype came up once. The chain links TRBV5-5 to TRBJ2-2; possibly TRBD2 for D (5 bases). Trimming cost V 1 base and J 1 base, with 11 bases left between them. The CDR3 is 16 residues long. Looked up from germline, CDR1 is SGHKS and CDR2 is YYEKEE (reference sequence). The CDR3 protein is CASSLLAGENTGELFF. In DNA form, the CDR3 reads TGTGCCAGCAGCTTGTTGGCGGGTGAGAACACCGGGGAGCTGTTTTTT.

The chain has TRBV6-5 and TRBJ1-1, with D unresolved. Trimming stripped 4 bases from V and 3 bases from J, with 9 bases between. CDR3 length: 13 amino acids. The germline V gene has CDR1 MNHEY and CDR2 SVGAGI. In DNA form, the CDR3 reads TGTGCCAGCAGTTGGAATGCCGACACTGAAGCTTTCTTT. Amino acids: CASSWNADTEAFF.

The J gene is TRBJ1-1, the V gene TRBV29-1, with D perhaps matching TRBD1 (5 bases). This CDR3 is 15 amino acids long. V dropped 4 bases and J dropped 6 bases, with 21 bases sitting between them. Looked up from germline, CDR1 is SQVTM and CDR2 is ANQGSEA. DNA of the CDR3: TGCAGCGTTGGACTTTGGGGCCCCGGGAGGGCTGAAGCTTTCTTT. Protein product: CSVGLWGPGRAEAFF.

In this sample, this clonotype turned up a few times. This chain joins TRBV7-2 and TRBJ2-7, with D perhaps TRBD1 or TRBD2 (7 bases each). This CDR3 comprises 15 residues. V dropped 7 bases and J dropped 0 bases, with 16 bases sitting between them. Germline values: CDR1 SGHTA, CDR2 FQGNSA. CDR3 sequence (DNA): TGTGCCAGCACCAGGGGGGGCGGGAGCTCCTACGAGCAGTACTTC. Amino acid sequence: CASTRGGGSSYEQYF.

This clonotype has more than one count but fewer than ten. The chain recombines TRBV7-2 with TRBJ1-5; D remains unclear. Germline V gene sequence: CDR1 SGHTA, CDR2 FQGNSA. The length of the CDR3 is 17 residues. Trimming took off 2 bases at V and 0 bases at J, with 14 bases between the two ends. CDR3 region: CASSLYGRPYSNQPQHF. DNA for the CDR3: TGTGCCAGCAGCTTATACGGACGGCCTTATAGCAATCAGCCCCAGCATTTT. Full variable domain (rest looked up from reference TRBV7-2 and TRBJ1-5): GAGVSQSPSNKVTEKGKDVELRCDPISGHTALYWYRQSLGQGLEFLIYFQGNSAPDKSGLPSDRFSAERTGGSVSTLTIQRTQQEDSAVYLCASSLYGRPYSNQPQHFGDGTRLSIL.

CDR3 DNA sequence: TGTGCCAGCAGCCCTAGCAGGACAGCCCACGAGACCCAGTACTTC. It is translated as CASSPSRTAHETQYF. The J gene is TRBJ2-5, the V gene TRBV7-2; D possibly corresponds to TRBD1 (6 bases). The CDR3 spans 15 residues. CDR1 and CDR2 from the germline V gene are SGHTA and FQGNSA. V was trimmed by 5 bases and J by 5 bases, leaving 18 bases between them.

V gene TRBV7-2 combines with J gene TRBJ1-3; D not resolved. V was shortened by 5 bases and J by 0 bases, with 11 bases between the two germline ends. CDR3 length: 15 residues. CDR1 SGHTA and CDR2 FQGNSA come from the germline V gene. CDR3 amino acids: CASSPNKYSGNTIYF. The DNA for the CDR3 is TGTGCCAGCAGCCCTAACAAGTACTCTGGAAACACCATATATTTT.

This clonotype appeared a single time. In DNA form, the CDR3 reads TGTGCCAGCAGTAACTTAGAGAGGTCTCTCGAGCAGTACTTC. Translation: CASSNLERSLEQYF. The chain joins TRBV12-3 or TRBV12-4 to TRBJ2-7, with D unclear. The CDR3 totals 14 residues. Trimming pared 5 bases from V and 6 bases from J, leaving 17 bases between.